This T cell receptor beta chain was retrieved from a study of T cell responses to AZD1222 COVID-19 vaccine. On this clone: Its specificity is unknown.

Study-wide results and limits: Seropositive at baseline were only 5 to 7 AZD1222 recipients.

Generated by immunoSEQ multiplex PCR, the TCRdb table keeps only in-frame clones and is missing some. The table has 100,000 to 150,000 clones, 86% seen once. The starting material was peripheral blood, obtained on day 0 of AZD1222 vaccination. The TCR was taken from an adult in good health.

The CDR3 loop reads CASSPRASGGAGTGELFF. CDR3 bases: TGTGCCAGCAGCCCGCGAGCAAGCGGGGGGGCGGGCACCGGGGAGCTGTTTTTT. This chain links TRBV7-3 with TRBJ2-2; 10 bases fit TRBD2. The germline V gene has CDR1 SGHTA and CDR2 FQGTGA. The CDR3 spans 18 residues. Trimming removed 5 bases from V and 4 bases from J; junction bases left unmatched: 13.